This T cell receptor beta chain came from a study of blood T cell repertoires in COVID-19. TCRdb keeps only in-frame clones here, not all; method: immunoSEQ multiplex PCR. The sample shows about 440,000 clones, 80% to 90% of them seen only once. The CDR3 consists of 13 residues. V lost 2 bases to trimming and J lost 5 bases; unmatched junction nucleotides: 3. The germline gives CDR1 LNHNV, CDR2 YYDKDF (reference sequence). This TCR was sampled from a woman aged 30 to 39 with acute or convalescent COVID-19. V usage is TRBV15 and J usage is TRBJ2-7, with 7 bases fitting TRBD2. Sequencing input: peripheral blood. DNA of the CDR3: TGTGCCACCAGCAGATGGGCGGGGGACGAGCAGTACTTC. Its translation is CATSRWAGDEQYF. Filled out from reference TRBV15 and TRBJ2-7, the complete variable domain reads DAMVIQNPRYQVTQFGKPVTLSCSQTLNHNVMYWYQQKSSQAPKLLFHYYDKDFNNEADTPDNFQSRRPNTSFCFLDIRSPGLGDTAMYLCATSRWAGDEQYFGPGTRLTVT.